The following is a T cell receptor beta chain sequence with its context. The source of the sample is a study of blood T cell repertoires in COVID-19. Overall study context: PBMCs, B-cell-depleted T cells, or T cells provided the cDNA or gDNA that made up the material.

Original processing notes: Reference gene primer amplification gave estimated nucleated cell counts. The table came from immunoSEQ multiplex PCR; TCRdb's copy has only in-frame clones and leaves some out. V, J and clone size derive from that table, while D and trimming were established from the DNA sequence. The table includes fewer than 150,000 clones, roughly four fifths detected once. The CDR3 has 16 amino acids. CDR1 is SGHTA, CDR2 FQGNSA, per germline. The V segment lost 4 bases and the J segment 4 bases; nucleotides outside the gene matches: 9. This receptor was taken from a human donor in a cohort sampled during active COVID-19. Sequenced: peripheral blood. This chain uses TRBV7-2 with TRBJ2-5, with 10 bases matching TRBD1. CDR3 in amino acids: CASSSMIGQGGETQYF. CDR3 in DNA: TGTGCCAGCAGCTCCATGATCGGACAGGGGGGAGAGACCCAGTACTTC.